The 22 T cell receptor beta chains in this list originate from one sample, sequenced in a study of blood T cells in healthy people across ages. A J-beta primer mix and a sample-barcoded 5' primer were used in a second PCR of about 7 to 12 cycles. MiXCR, applied by TCRdb to the 5' RACE reads, yields one record per CDR3 protein. The top ten hold around 18% of the sample, which has just over 1 million distinct CDR3 sequences, over 35% seen once. The sequenced sample consisted of blood. The receptors shown here come from a woman aged 60-75 years in good health.

The J gene is TRBJ2-5, the V gene TRBV11-2, with TRBD1 as a possible D gene (5 bases). The better agreement between TRBJ2-7 and the DNA end casts doubt on the J call. Germline lookup yields CDR1 SGHAT and CDR2 FQNNGV. The CDR3 is 15 residues long. In nucleotides, the CDR3 is TGTGCCAGCAGCTTCTTCCAGGGATCAACCTACGAGCAGTACTTC. Translated: CASSFFQGSTYEQYF.

The chain links TRBV6-2 or TRBV6-3 to TRBJ1-2; a weak D match, TRBD1 (6 bases). This CDR3 contains 13 residues. V was trimmed by 6 bases and J by 3 bases, leaving 11 bases between them. Germline lookup yields CDR1 MNHEY and CDR2 SVGEGT. The CDR3 nucleotides read TGTGCCAGCAGACTGTACAGGGACTATGGCTACACCTTC. Translated: CASRLYRDYGYTF.

In regard to this clonotype: A junction boundary mismatches the germline segment, possibly from a read error. This chain connects TRBV18 to TRBJ2-1; 7 nucleotides line up with TRBD2. The CDR3 has 16 residues. The V gene's germline CDR1 is KGHSH and CDR2 LQKENI. The CDR3 DNA sequence: TGTACCAGCTCACCAGGCAGGGCGGGAGTCTACAATGAGCAGTTCTTC. It translates to CTSSPGRAGVYNEQFF.

For this clonotype: Just one base apart from a much larger clone, this may be a read error. The chain links TRBV10-2 to TRBJ2-4; D not certain. The J call may be incorrect, as the DNA end agrees better with TRBJ2-7. CDR3 size: 11 residues. Germline CDR1 reads WSHSY; CDR2 reads SAAADI. CDR3 protein: CASTLVYEQYF. The CDR3 bases are TGCGCCAGCACCCTAGTGTACGAGCAGTACTTC.

The chain couples TRBV27 to TRBJ1-6, with D possibly TRBD1 on 6 matching bases. The germline gives CDR1 MNHEY, CDR2 SMNVEV (reference sequence). V was shortened by 5 bases and J by 7 bases, with 15 bases between the two germline ends. The CDR3 extends over 15 amino acids. CDR3 nucleotide sequence: TGTGCCAGCAGTCCGACCGGGACACAGAATTCACCCCTCCACTTT. Translating gives CASSPTGTQNSPLHF.

This chain connects TRBV7-6 to TRBJ1-5, with D possibly being TRBD1 (6 bases). This CDR3 region has 17 residues. CDR1 is SGHVS and CDR2 is FNYEAQ in the germline V gene. Trimming removed 4 bases from V and 3 bases from J, with 19 bases in between. The CDR3 is CASSWGDTGVVNQPQHF. CDR3 DNA: TGTGCCAGCAGCTGGGGGGACACAGGAGTGGTCAATCAGCCCCAGCATTTT.

The V and J genes are TRBV6-1 and TRBJ2-5; D may be TRBD2 (6 bases). The end of the DNA aligns better with TRBJ2-7, so the J call may be wrong. CDR1 MNHNS and CDR2 SASEGT come from the germline V gene. The CDR3 runs to 13 residues. The DNA for the CDR3 is TGTGCCAGCAGGCGGGGCAACTCCTACGAGCAGTACTTC. This codes for CASRRGNSYEQYF.

V is TRBV29-1 and J is TRBJ2-3; D is ambiguous. Trimming left V 1 base short and J 4 bases short, with 15 bases between. Germline values: CDR1 SQVTM, CDR2 ANQGSEA. CDR3 length equals 15 residues. The CDR3 is CSVEGSGTWADTQYF. The CDR3, as DNA: TGCAGCGTTGAAGGATCAGGCACGTGGGCAGATACGCAGTATTTT.

CDR3 protein: CASCEDPSYNEQYF. In DNA, the CDR3 is TGTGCCAGCTGCGAGGACCCTTCCTACAATGAGCAGTACTTC. The V gene is TRBV2, the J gene TRBJ2-7; D is uncertain. Germline CDR1 reads SNHLY; CDR2 reads FYNNEI. The ends were cut back, 8 bases at V and 7 bases at J, with 21 bases in the middle. The CDR3 length is 14 residues.

This clonotype was counted between two and nine times. This sequence joins TRBV2 and TRBJ2-7; maybe TRBD1 (6 bases). The CDR3 has 15 amino acids. In germline, CDR1 is SNHLY, CDR2 FYNNEI. The V end lost 6 bases, the J end lost 2 bases, and 17 bases lay between the germline ends. CDR3 loop: CASRGQHGPTYEQYF. The CDR3 DNA reads as TGTGCCAGCAGGGGACAACACGGCCCTACCTACGAGCAGTACTTC. Looking up the rest from reference TRBV2 and TRBJ2-7 gives the full variable domain: EPEVTQTPSHQVTQMGQEVILRCVPISNHLYFYWYRQILGQKVEFLVSFYNNEISEKSEIFDDQFSVERPDGSNFTLKIRSTKLEDSAMYFCASRGQHGPTYEQYFGPGTRLTVT.

This clonotype was recorded many times. J is TRBJ2-1 and V is TRBV6-5; 9 nucleotides agree with TRBD2. This CDR3 contains 13 residues. The V and J ends lost 5 bases and 6 bases, in that order; junction bases with no gene match: 2. Germline V gene sequence: CDR1 MNHEY, CDR2 SVGAGI. The CDR3 DNA follows: TGTGCCAGCAGTCGCGGGAGGGCCAATGAGCAGTTCTTC. This gives the protein CASSRGRANEQFF.

This clonotype has at least ten counts. Germline and junction disagree at one end, which may indicate a read error. The chain uses TRBV12-3 or TRBV12-4 and TRBJ2-7; 10 bases match TRBD2. The CDR3 has 14 amino acids. For the CDR3, the DNA is TGCGCCAGCAGCTCTACTAGCGGGACCTACGAGCAGTACTTC. Translated: CASSSTSGTYEQYF.

The V and J genes are TRBV21-1 and TRBJ2-7; the D call of TRBD1 is as the table states it, not checked on the DNA. TRBV21-1 is shown as a pseudogene. This CDR3 is 17 amino acids long. The CDR3 DNA is TGTGCCGGCAGCAAAGATTCCGAGACAGTCCTCTCCTACGAGCAGTACTTC. Translation: CAGSKDSETVLSYEQYF.

The sample holds one count of this clonotype. The chain joins TRBV7-2 to TRBJ2-1; weak D call: TRBD1 (6 bases). Near its end, the DNA agrees better with TRBJ2-7, so the J call may be wrong. CDR3 length equals 13 residues. Germline lookup yields CDR1 SGHTA and CDR2 FQGNSA. DNA for the CDR3: TGTGCCAGCAGCCGGGACACTTACAATGAGCAGTACTTC. Its translation is CASSRDTYNEQYF.

The chain links TRBV28 to TRBJ2-7; no clear D. Trimming stripped 6 bases from V and 7 bases from J, with 10 bases between. The CDR3 length is 11 residues. The V gene's germline CDR1 is MDHEN and CDR2 SYDVKM. The CDR3 coding sequence is TGTGCCAGCAGCCTCTATAAGGAGCAGTACTTC. Protein: CASSLYKEQYF.

The chain carries TRBV6-2 or TRBV6-3 and TRBJ1-6; unclear D gene. The V end lost 7 bases, the J end lost 5 bases, and 15 bases lay between the germline ends. The CDR3 length is 15 residues. The V gene's germline CDR1 is MNHEY and CDR2 SVGEGT. The CDR3: CASTPRTANNSPLHF. CDR3 DNA sequence: TGTGCCAGCACTCCGAGGACGGCTAATAATTCACCCCTCCACTTT.

J is TRBJ2-5 and V is TRBV5-5; D uncertain. V was trimmed by 2 bases and J by 1 base, leaving 6 bases between them. This CDR3 region has 13 residues. Germline CDR1 reads SGHKS; CDR2 reads YYEKEE (reference sequence). The CDR3 is CASSLHVQETQYF. CDR3 DNA sequence: TGTGCCAGCAGCTTACACGTCCAAGAGACCCAGTACTTC.

The table lists this clonotype with a few counts. The genes are TRBV2 and TRBJ1-4; weak D call: TRBD1 (6 bases). Germline CDR1 reads SNHLY; CDR2 reads FYNNEI. The V end was cut by 8 bases, the J end by 6 bases, with 16 bases between. The CDR3 is made up of 14 amino acids. The CDR3 DNA follows: TGTGCCAGCCTCGATCTAGGGGGAGATGAAAAACTGTTTTTT. It codes for CASLDLGGDEKLFF.

This clonotype has just a few counts. The chain links TRBV14 to TRBJ2-1; 8 nucleotides line up with TRBD2. With V trimmed by 4 bases and J by 15 bases, 11 bases remained unmatched. The germline V gene has CDR1 SGHDN and CDR2 FVKESK. The CDR3 length is 13 residues. CDR3 nucleotides: TGTGCCAGCAGCCCAAACGCAGCGGGAGATTTGTTCTTC. Its translation: CASSPNAAGDLFF.

The chain has TRBV12-3 or TRBV12-4 and TRBJ2-4; 9 bases fit TRBD1. The better agreement between TRBJ2-7 and the DNA end casts doubt on the J call. The CDR3 totals 15 residues. DNA of the CDR3: TGTGCCAGCAGTCCAGCCGGGACAGGGAGAGGCGAGCAGTACTTC. Its translation: CASSPAGTGRGEQYF.

This clonotype has a handful of counts. The chain links TRBV7-9 to TRBJ2-7; no clear D. Germline V gives CDR1 SEHNR, CDR2 FQNEAQ (reference sequence). The CDR3 is 12 amino acids. Trimming took 5 bases from V and 5 from J, leaving 10 bases between them. The CDR3 nucleotides are TGTGCCAGCAGCCTCCAGTACCACGAGCAGTACTTC. Translated: CASSLQYHEQYF.

This chain connects TRBV4-1 to TRBJ2-1, with D possibly TRBD1 on 5 matching bases. The germline V and J ends were trimmed by 1 base and 10 bases, with 14 bases remaining between them. Germline CDR1 and CDR2: MGHRA and YSYEKL. The CDR3 spans 14 residues. Here the CDR3 DNA reads TGCGCCAGCAGCCAAGCCACGGAATCAGGGGAGCAGTTCTTC. Encoded protein: CASSQATESGEQFF.